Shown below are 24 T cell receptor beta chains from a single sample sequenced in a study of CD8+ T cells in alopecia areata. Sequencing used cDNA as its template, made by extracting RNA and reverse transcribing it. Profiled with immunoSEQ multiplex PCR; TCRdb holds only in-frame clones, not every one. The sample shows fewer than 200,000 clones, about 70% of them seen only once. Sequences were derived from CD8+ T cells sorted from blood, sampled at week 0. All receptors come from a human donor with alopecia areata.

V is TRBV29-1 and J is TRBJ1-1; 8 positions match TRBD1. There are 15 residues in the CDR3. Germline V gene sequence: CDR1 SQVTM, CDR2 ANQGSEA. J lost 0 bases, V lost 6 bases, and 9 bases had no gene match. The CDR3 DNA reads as TGCAGCGTACTCGGAGTGGGACAGGTGAACACTGAAGCTTTCTTT. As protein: CSVLGVGQVNTEAFF.

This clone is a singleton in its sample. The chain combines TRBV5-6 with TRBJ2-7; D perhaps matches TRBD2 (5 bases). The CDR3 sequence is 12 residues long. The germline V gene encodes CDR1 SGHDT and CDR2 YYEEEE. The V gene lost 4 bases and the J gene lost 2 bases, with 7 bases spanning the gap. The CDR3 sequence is CASSPGAYEQYF. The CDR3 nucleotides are TGTGCCAGCAGCCCCGGGGCCTACGAGCAGTACTTC.

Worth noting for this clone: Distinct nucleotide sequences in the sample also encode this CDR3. This chain's CDR3 is CSVERNTGELFF. For the CDR3, the DNA is TGCAGCGTTGAGAGGAACACCGGGGAGCTGTTTTTT. This chain connects TRBV29-1 to TRBJ2-2; unclear D gene. V was trimmed by 3 bases and J by 1 base, leaving 3 bases between them. The V gene's germline CDR1 is SQVTM and CDR2 ANQGSEA. The CDR3 contains 12 residues.

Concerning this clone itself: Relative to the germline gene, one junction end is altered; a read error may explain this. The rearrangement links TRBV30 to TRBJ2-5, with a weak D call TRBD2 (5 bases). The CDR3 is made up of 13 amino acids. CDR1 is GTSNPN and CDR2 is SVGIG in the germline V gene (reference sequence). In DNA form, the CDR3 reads TGTGCCTGGAGCGGGATACGGGTAGAGGCCCAGTACTTC. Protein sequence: CAWSGIRVEAQYF.

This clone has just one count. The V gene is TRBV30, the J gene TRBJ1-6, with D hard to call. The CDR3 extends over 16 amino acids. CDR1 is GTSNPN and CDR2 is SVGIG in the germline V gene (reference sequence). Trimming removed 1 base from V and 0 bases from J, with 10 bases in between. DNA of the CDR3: TGTGCCTGGAGTGCCCTTGCGAGCTCCTATAATTCACCCCTCCACTTT. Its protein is CAWSALASSYNSPLHF. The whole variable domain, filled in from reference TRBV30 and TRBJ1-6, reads SQTIHQWPATLVQPVGSPLSLECTVEGTSNPNLYWYRQAAGRGLQLLFYSVGIGQISSEVPQNLSASRPQDRQFILSSKKLLLSDSGFYLCAWSALASSYNSPLHFGNGTRLTVT.

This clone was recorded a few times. CDR3: CASKGLLNDEQYF. The CDR3, as DNA: TGTGCCAGCAAGGGCCTCTTAAATGACGAGCAGTACTTC. The rearrangement joins TRBV6-6 to TRBJ2-7; D not resolved. The germline gives CDR1 MNHNY, CDR2 SVGAGI (reference sequence). Deletions cut 7 bases from V and 5 bases from J, with 15 bases between. This CDR3 is 13 amino acids long.

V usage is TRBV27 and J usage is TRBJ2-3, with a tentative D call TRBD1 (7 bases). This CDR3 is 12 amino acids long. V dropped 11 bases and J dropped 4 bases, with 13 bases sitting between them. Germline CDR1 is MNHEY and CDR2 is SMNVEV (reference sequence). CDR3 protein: CASSRGADTQYF. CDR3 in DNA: TGTGCCTCCAGCAGGGGGGCAGATACGCAGTATTTT.

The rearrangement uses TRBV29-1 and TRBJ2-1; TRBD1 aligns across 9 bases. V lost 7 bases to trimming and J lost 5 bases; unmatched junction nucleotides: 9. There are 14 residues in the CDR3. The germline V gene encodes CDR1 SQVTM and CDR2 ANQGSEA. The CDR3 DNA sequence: TGCAGCGCCCCGGGACAGGGTGCCAACAATGAGCAGTTCTTC. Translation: CSAPGQGANNEQFF.

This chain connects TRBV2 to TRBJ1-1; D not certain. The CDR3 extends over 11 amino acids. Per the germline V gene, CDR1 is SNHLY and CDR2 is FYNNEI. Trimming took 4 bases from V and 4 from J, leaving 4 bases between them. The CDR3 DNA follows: TGTGCCAGCAGTGGAGGCACTGAAGCTTTCTTT. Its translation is CASSGGTEAFF.

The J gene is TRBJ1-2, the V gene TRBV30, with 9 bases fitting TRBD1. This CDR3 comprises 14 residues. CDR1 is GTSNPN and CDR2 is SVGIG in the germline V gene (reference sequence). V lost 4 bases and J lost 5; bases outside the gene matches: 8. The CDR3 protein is CAWKLLGQGYGYTF. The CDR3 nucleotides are TGTGCCTGGAAGCTTCTCGGACAGGGGTATGGCTACACCTTC.

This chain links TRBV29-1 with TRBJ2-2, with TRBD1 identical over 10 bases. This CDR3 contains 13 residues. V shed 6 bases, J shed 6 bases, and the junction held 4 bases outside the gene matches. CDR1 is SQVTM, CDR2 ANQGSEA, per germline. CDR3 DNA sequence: TGCAGCGTCCGGACAGGGGGATCCGGGGAGCTGTTTTTT. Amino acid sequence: CSVRTGGSGELFF.

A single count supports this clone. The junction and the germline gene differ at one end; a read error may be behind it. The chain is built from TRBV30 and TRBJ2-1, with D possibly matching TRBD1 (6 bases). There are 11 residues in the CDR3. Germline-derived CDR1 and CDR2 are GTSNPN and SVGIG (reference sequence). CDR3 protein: CAWMGRGLLLF. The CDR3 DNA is TGTGCCTGGATGGGCAGGGGCCTCTTACTCTTC. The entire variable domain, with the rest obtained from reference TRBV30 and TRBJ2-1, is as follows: SQTIHQWPATLVQPVGSPLSLECTVEGTSNPNLYWYRQAAGRGLQLLFYSVGIGQISSEVPQNLSASRPQDRQFILSSKKLLLSDSGFYLCAWMGRGLLLFGPGTRLTVL.

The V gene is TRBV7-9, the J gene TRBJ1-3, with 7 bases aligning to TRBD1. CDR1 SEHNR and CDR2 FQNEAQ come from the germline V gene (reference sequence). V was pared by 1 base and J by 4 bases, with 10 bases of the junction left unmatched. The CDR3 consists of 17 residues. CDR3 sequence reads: CASSLGGTEGWGNTIYF. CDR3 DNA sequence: TGTGCCAGCAGCTTAGGCGGGACAGAAGGCTGGGGAAACACCATATATTTT.

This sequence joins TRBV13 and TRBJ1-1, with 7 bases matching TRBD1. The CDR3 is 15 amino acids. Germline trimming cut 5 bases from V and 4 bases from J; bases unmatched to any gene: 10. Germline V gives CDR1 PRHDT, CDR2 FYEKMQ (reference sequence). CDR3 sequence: CASSVHRGWGTEAFF. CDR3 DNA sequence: TGTGCCAGCAGCGTACACAGGGGTTGGGGCACTGAAGCTTTCTTT.

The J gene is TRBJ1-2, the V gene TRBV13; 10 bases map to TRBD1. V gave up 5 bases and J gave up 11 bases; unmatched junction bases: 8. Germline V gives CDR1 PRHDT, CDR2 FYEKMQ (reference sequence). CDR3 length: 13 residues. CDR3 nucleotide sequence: TGTGCCAGCAGCGAAGCGGGACAGGGGTTATACACCTTC. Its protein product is CASSEAGQGLYTF.

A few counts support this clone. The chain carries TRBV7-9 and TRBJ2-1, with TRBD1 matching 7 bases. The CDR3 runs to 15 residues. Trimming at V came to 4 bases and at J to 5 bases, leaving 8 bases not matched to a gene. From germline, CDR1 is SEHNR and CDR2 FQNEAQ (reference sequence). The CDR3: CASSSRDRQNNEQFF. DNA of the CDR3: TGTGCCAGCAGCTCCCGGGACAGACAAAACAATGAGCAGTTCTTC.

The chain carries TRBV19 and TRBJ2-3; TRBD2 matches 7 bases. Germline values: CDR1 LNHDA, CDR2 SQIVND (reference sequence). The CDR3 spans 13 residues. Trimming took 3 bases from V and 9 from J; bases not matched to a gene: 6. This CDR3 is CASSIALAETQYF. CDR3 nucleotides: TGTGCCAGTAGTATCGCGCTAGCGGAAACGCAGTATTTT.

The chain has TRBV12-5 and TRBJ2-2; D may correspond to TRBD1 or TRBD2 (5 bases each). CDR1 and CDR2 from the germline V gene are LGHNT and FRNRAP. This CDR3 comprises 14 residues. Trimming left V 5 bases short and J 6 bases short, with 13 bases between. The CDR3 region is CASGLGRPSGELFF. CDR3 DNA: TGTGCTAGTGGTCTGGGACGGCCATCCGGGGAGCTGTTTTTT.

CDR3 loop: CASSLAKSGIGYF. The CDR3 bases are TGTGCCAGCAGTCTTGCCAAATCTGGAATTGGATACTTC. This sequence joins TRBV27 and TRBJ2-7; D is uncertain. CDR3 size: 13 residues. Germline CDR1 reads MNHEY; CDR2 reads SMNVEV (reference sequence). The V end lost 5 bases, the J end lost 13 bases, and 21 bases lay between the germline ends.

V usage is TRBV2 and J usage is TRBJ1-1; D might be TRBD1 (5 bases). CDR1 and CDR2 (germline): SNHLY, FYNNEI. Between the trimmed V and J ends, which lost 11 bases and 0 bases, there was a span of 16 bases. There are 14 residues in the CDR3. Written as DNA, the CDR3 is TGTGCCCCAGGACACCGTACAATGAACACTGAAGCTTTCTTT. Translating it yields CAPGHRTMNTEAFF.

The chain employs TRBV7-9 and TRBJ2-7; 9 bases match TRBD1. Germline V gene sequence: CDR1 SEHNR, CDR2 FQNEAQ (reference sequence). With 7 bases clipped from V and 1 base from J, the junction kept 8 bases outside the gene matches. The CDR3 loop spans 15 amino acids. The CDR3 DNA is TGTGCCAGCATCTATACAGGGGGCCCTTCCTACGAGCAGTACTTC. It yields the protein CASIYTGGPSYEQYF.

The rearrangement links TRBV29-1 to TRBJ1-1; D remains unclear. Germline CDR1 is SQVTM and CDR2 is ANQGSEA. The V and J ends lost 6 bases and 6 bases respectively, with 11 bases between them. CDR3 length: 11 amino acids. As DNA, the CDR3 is TGCAGCGTGGGTGAAAGGTCTGAAGCTTTCTTT. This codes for CSVGERSEAFF.

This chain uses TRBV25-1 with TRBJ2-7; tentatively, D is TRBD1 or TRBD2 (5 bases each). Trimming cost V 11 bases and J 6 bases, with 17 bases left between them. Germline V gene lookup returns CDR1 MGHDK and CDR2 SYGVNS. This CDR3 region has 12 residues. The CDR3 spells CAARGIRGEQYF. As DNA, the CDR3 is TGTGCCGCCCGGGGCATCCGGGGCGAGCAGTACTTC.

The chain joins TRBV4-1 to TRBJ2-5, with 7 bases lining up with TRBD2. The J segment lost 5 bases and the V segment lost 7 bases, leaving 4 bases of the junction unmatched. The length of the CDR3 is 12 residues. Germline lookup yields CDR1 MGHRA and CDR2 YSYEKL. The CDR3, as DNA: TGCGCCAGCAAGGGAGGGAGCGAGACCCAGTACTTC. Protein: CASKGGSETQYF.